Listed below are T cell receptor beta chains from one sample, sequenced in a study of chemoradiotherapy in HPV16-positive cancers. Profiling relied on immunoSEQ multiplex PCR, and the TCRdb table lists in-frame clones only, not all of them. The sample carries 8,000 to 9,000 clones, roughly 70% recorded once. The sample was taken from a patient who underwent chemoradiotherapy. The source of these receptors is a human donor with HPV-associated anogenital cancer. Both conserved end residues are part of each CDR3. Fields, in order: V gene, J gene, CDR3 protein.

v_call: TRBV28; j_call: TRBJ2-7; cdr3_aa: CASSLVQGGEQYF
v_call: TRBV10-1; j_call: TRBJ2-3; cdr3_aa: CASSEWGQGSDTQYF
v_call: TRBV5-1; j_call: TRBJ2-3; cdr3_aa: CASSRPTDTQYF
v_call: TRBV5-4; j_call: TRBJ1-2; cdr3_aa: CASSGNRQGNYGYTF
v_call: TRBV12-2; j_call: TRBJ2-7; cdr3_aa: CASRLVASLPYEQYF
v_call: TRBV4-3; j_call: TRBJ2-7; cdr3_aa: CASSREDRGAYEQYF
v_call: TRBV19; j_call: TRBJ2-1; cdr3_aa: CASSITRTEIHEQFF
v_call: TRBV2; j_call: TRBJ2-7; cdr3_aa: CASSESRGQGSYEQYF
v_call: TRBV5-4; j_call: TRBJ2-1; cdr3_aa: CASSFTGYNEQFF
v_call: TRBV18; j_call: TRBJ2-5; cdr3_aa: CASSPSFGETQYF
v_call: TRBV9; j_call: TRBJ2-1; cdr3_aa: CASSVDLGTTNNEQFF
v_call: TRBV30; j_call: TRBJ1-2; cdr3_aa: CAWSLETGIFYGYTF
v_call: TRBV10-3; j_call: TRBJ1-1; cdr3_aa: CAISVDSRGTEAFF
v_call: TRBV2; j_call: TRBJ2-5; cdr3_aa: CASRAWTSGNFVWPETQYF
v_call: TRBV28; j_call: TRBJ2-3; cdr3_aa: CASSSLDTQYF
v_call: TRBV28; j_call: TRBJ2-5; cdr3_aa: CASSLPWTQQETQYF
v_call: TRBV29-1; j_call: TRBJ2-1; cdr3_aa: CSVFADTYNEQFF
v_call: TRBV28; j_call: TRBJ2-7; cdr3_aa: CASSTNPGTQSYEQYF
v_call: TRBV14; j_call: TRBJ2-5; cdr3_aa: CASSQEMGLAKTQYF
v_call: TRBV28; j_call: TRBJ2-5; cdr3_aa: CASRYDGLRETQYF
v_call: TRBV10-3; j_call: TRBJ1-2; cdr3_aa: CAISERGGLGGYTF
v_call: TRBV4-3; j_call: TRBJ2-3; cdr3_aa: CASSQEGYTDTQYF
v_call: TRBV30; j_call: TRBJ2-5; cdr3_aa: CAWSGGLETQYF
v_call: TRBV25-1; j_call: TRBJ2-5; cdr3_aa: CASSDLYQETQYF
v_call: TRBV28; j_call: TRBJ2-1; cdr3_aa: CASRSTGYEQFF
v_call: TRBV5-6; j_call: TRBJ2-1; cdr3_aa: CASSTQYNEQFF
v_call: TRBV19; j_call: TRBJ2-3; cdr3_aa: CASSIAGYGTDTQYF